What follows describes a single T cell receptor beta chain. Its matching antigen is unknown. This record belongs to a study of OX40 agonist ivuxolimab in advanced cancers. Study-wide findings and caveats: Among T cells, CD8+ cells averaged more expanded clones than CD4+ cells.

Generated by immunoSEQ multiplex PCR, the TCRdb table keeps only in-frame clones and is missing some. This table has roughly 70,000 clones, about 86% appearing once. V lost 5 bases to trimming and J lost 6 bases, with 16 bases between them. This CDR3 comprises 14 residues. Germline CDR1 reads MDHEN; CDR2 reads SYDVKM. V is TRBV28 and J is TRBJ1-2; D gene uncertain. This receptor was taken from an adult with an advanced solid tumor such as melanoma, head and neck, liver or kidney cancer. Source: CD4+ or CD8+ T cells sorted from blood, taken in a trial of the OX40 agonist ivuxolimab. The CDR3 here is CASSPHTDHDGYTF. The CDR3 coding sequence is TGTGCCAGCAGTCCTCACACAGATCACGATGGCTACACCTTC.